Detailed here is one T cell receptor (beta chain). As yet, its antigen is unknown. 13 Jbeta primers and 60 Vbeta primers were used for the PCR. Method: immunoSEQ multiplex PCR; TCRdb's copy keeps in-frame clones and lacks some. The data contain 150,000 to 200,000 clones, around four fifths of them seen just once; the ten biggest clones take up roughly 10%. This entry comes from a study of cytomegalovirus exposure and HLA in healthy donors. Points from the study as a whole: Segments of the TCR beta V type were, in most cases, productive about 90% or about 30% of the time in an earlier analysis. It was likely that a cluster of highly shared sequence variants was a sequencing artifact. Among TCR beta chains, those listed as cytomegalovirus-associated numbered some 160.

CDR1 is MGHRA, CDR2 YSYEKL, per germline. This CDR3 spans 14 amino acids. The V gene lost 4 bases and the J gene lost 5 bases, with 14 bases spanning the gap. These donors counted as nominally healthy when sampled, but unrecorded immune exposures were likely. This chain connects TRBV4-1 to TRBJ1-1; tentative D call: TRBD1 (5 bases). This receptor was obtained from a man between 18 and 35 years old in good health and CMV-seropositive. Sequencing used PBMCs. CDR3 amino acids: CASSLRDSGTEAFF. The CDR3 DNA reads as TGCGCCAGCAGCCTCCGGGACTCAGGGACTGAAGCTTTCTTT.